A selection of T cell receptor beta chains follows, all from one sample in a study of T cell responses to AZD1222 COVID-19 vaccine. The protocol was immunoSEQ multiplex PCR, while the TCRdb copy is restricted to in-frame clones and leaves out a portion. The data contain over 150,000 clones, about 87% of them singletons. The sequencing used peripheral blood, collected on day 0 of AZD1222 vaccination. The source is an adult in good health. The conserved cysteine and the conserved F or W are not part of the CDR3 here.

j_gene: TRBJ1-4
v_gene: TRBV4-1
CDR3aa: ASSQVETGGNEKLF

j_gene: TRBJ1-1
v_gene: TRBV7-2
CDR3aa: ASSFTGTGRTEAF

j_gene: TRBJ1-4
v_gene: TRBV19
CDR3aa: ASSIGNSPNEKLF

j_gene: TRBJ1-1
v_gene: TRBV10-2
CDR3aa: ASRKARENTEAF

j_gene: TRBJ1-4
v_gene: TRBV3-1/TRBV3-2
CDR3aa: ASEGSGEKLF

j_gene: TRBJ2-7
v_gene: TRBV24-1
CDR3aa: ATESIIGRSYEQY

j_gene: TRBJ1-1
v_gene: TRBV2
CDR3aa: ASRPSLPNTEAF

j_gene: TRBJ1-5
v_gene: TRBV27
CDR3aa: ASSFGIDQPQH

j_gene: TRBJ2-3
v_gene: TRBV11-2
CDR3aa: ASTPQLAERSDTQY

j_gene: TRBJ2-2
v_gene: TRBV2
CDR3aa: ASRERGITGELF

j_gene: TRBJ1-6
v_gene: TRBV11-2
CDR3aa: ASSLGRGARSPLH

j_gene: TRBJ2-7
v_gene: TRBV11-2
CDR3aa: ASSLVPAEQY

j_gene: TRBJ2-3
v_gene: TRBV7-9
CDR3aa: ASSWGLADTDTQY

j_gene: TRBJ2-1
v_gene: TRBV7-9
CDR3aa: ASSFIGTSSIPNNEQF

j_gene: TRBJ2-1
v_gene: TRBV7-9
CDR3aa: ASSLDNEQF

j_gene: TRBJ1-1
v_gene: TRBV6-2/TRBV6-3
CDR3aa: ASSLLFGGLNTEAF

j_gene: TRBJ2-2
v_gene: TRBV24-1
CDR3aa: ATEGQGNTGELF

j_gene: TRBJ2-2
v_gene: TRBV4-3
CDR3aa: ASSQARVGGDTGELF

j_gene: TRBJ1-6
v_gene: TRBV5-4
CDR3aa: ASSLGTGTEAPLH

j_gene: TRBJ1-1
v_gene: TRBV10-3
CDR3aa: ATRGPGGTEAF

j_gene: TRBJ2-3
v_gene: TRBV4-3
CDR3aa: ASSLNSFGTDTQY

j_gene: TRBJ2-3
v_gene: TRBV10-3
CDR3aa: AITPGALTDTQY

j_gene: TRBJ1-3
v_gene: TRBV4-2
CDR3aa: ASSQEWRGRTGNTIY

j_gene: TRBJ1-5
v_gene: TRBV7-9
CDR3aa: ASSRQGLNNQPQH

j_gene: TRBJ2-2
v_gene: TRBV12-3/TRBV12-4
CDR3aa: ASLSVTGELF

j_gene: TRBJ1-6
v_gene: TRBV6-5
CDR3aa: ASSYGQGARNSPLH